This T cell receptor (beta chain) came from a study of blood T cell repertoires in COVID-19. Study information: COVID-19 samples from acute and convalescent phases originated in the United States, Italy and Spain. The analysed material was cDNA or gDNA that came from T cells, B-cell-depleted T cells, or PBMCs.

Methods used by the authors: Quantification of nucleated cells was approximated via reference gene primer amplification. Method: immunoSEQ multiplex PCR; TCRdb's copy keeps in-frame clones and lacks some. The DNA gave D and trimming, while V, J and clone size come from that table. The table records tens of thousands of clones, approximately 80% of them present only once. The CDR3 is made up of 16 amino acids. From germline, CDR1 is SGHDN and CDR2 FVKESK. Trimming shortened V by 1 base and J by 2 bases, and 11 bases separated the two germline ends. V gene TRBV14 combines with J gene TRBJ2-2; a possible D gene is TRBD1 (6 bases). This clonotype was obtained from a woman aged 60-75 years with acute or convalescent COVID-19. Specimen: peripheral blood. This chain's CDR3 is CASSQVGRGNTGELFF. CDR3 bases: TGTGCCAGCAGCCAAGTAGGCAGGGGTAACACCGGGGAGCTGTTTTTT.